This entry lists 32 T cell receptor beta chains sequenced from one sample in a study of blood T cells in healthy people across ages. The use of a sample-barcoded 5' primer and a J-beta primer mix characterized a second PCR of roughly 6 to 11 cycles. TCRdb re-called the 5' RACE reads with MiXCR, one entry per CDR3 protein. The sample has over 1,500,000 distinct CDR3 sequences, 49% seen once. The source material was blood. The receptors stem from a middle-aged woman in good health.

This sequence joins TRBV4-1 and TRBJ2-3, with a weak D call TRBD2 (6 bases). Deletions cut 3 bases from V and 1 base from J, with 17 bases between. Germline V gene sequence: CDR1 MGHRA, CDR2 YSYEKL. CDR3 length equals 17 residues. CDR3 loop: CASSQGGGTPRTDTQYF. In DNA form, the CDR3 reads TGCGCCAGCAGCCAGGGCGGTGGGACTCCACGCACAGATACGCAGTATTTT.

The table lists this clonotype with a few counts. The chain has TRBV6-2 or TRBV6-3 and TRBJ1-2; TRBD1 is a possible D gene (6 bases). The CDR3 covers 15 residues. Germline V lookup: CDR1 MNHEY, CDR2 SVGEGT. The germline V and J ends were trimmed by 5 bases and 1 base, with 14 bases remaining between them. The CDR3 loop reads CASSNWDTFNYGYTF. For the CDR3, the DNA is TGTGCCAGCAGTAATTGGGACACCTTTAACTATGGCTACACCTTC.

The DNA of the CDR3 is TGTGCCAGCAGAAACCGGACTAGCGGGGGGGCCTACAATGAGCAGTTCTTC. Protein product: CASRNRTSGGAYNEQFF. The chain recombines TRBV7-2 with TRBJ2-1; 15 positions match TRBD2. This CDR3 is 17 amino acids long. V lost 6 bases to trimming and J lost 2 bases; unmatched junction nucleotides: 5. Germline V gene data show CDR1 as SGHTA and CDR2 as FQGNSA.

The rearrangement links TRBV28 to TRBJ2-1; 9 bases line up with TRBD1. Germline lookup yields CDR1 MDHEN and CDR2 SYDVKM. The CDR3 has 16 residues. V was clipped by 6 bases and J by 4 bases; unmatched bases: 10. As DNA, the CDR3 is TGTGCCAGCAGAACTCCCGGGACAGGGATGTACAATGAGCAGTTCTTC. Residues: CASRTPGTGMYNEQFF. Looking up the rest from reference TRBV28 and TRBJ2-1 gives the full variable domain: DVKVTQSSRYLVKRTGEKVFLECVQDMDHENMFWYRQDPGLGLRLIYFSYDVKMKEKGDIPEGYSVSREKKERFSLILESASTNQTSMYLCASRTPGTGMYNEQFFGPGTRLTVL.

V gene TRBV27 combines with J gene TRBJ2-3, with TRBD1 as a possible D gene (6 bases). Germline values: CDR1 MNHEY, CDR2 SMNVEV (reference sequence). Deletions cut 6 bases from V and 3 bases from J, with 13 bases between. The CDR3 contains 14 residues. DNA of the CDR3: TGTGCCAGCAGCGACCCAGGGGTAACAGATACGCAGTATTTT. Protein sequence: CASSDPGVTDTQYF.

This chain links TRBV6-5 with TRBJ1-5, with 8 bases lining up with TRBD1. Trimming took 6 bases from V and 1 from J; bases not matched to a gene: 5. Germline CDR1 reads MNHEY; CDR2 reads SVGAGI. CDR3 length equals 15 residues. The DNA for the CDR3 is TGTGCCAGCAGGCAGGGGGCCTCGAGCAATCAGCCCCAGCATTTT. Its translation: CASRQGASSNQPQHF.

V is TRBV20-1 and J is TRBJ2-3; D remains unclear. CDR1 is DFQATT and CDR2 is SNEGSKA in the germline V gene (reference sequence). V lost 0 bases, J lost 5 bases, and 12 bases lay in between. The CDR3 is made up of 14 amino acids. CDR3 residues: CSARDVPAEDTQYF. DNA of the CDR3: TGCAGTGCTAGAGATGTCCCGGCGGAAGATACGCAGTATTTT.

The J gene is TRBJ2-7, the V gene TRBV28; possibly TRBD1 for D (6 bases). The germline V gene has CDR1 MDHEN and CDR2 SYDVKM. Trimming pared 6 bases from V and 3 bases from J, leaving 15 bases between. This CDR3 region has 14 residues. CDR3 sequence (DNA): TGTGCCAGCAGCCAGGCAAACAGGGACTACGAGCAGTACTTC. It translates to CASSQANRDYEQYF.

In the case of this clonotype: It may be a read error: a sequence one base away is much more abundant. V gene TRBV7-9 combines with J gene TRBJ2-1; no clear D. CDR3 length: 14 residues. Trimming shortened V by 7 bases and J by 0 bases, and 10 bases separated the two germline ends. Germline CDR1 and CDR2: SEHNR and FQNEAQ (reference sequence). The CDR3 region is CASIPASSYNEQFF. Here the CDR3 DNA reads TGTGCCAGCATTCCCGCCAGCTCCTACAATGAGCAGTTCTTC. The full variable domain, rest sourced from reference TRBV7-9 and TRBJ2-1, is DTGVSQNPRHKITKRGQNVTFRCDPISEHNRLYWYRQTLGQGPEFLTYFQNEAQLEKSRLLSDRFSAERPKGSFSTLEIQRTEQGDSAMYLCASIPASSYNEQFFGPGTRLTVL.

This clonotype came up many times. The V call is TRBV6-5, the J call TRBJ2-7; tentative D call: TRBD1 (5 bases). Per germline, CDR1 MNHEY and CDR2 SVGAGI. Trimming took off 6 bases at V and 7 bases at J, with 13 bases between the two ends. This CDR3 comprises 12 residues. This CDR3 is CASRLQGGEQYF. The CDR3 coding sequence is TGTGCCAGCAGGTTGCAGGGTGGAGAGCAGTACTTC.

CDR3 DNA: TGTGCCAGCAGCGCCCGCAGGACTAATGAAAAACTGTTTTTT. This encodes CASSARRTNEKLFF. The chain links TRBV7-2 to TRBJ1-4; D gene unclear. Germline V gene data show CDR1 as SGHTA and CDR2 as FQGNSA. CDR3 length: 14 residues. The V gene lost 5 bases and the J gene lost 2 bases, with 9 bases spanning the gap.

This clonotype was counted between two and nine times. The chain joins TRBV7-9 to TRBJ2-7; TRBD1 matches 9 bases. J was trimmed by 0 bases and V by 4 bases; bases with no gene match: 7. CDR1 is SEHNR and CDR2 is FQNEAQ in the germline V gene (reference sequence). The CDR3 consists of 16 residues. CDR3 sequence: CASSSRTGVSSYEQYF. For the CDR3, the DNA is TGTGCCAGCAGCTCCCGGACAGGGGTATCCTCCTACGAGCAGTACTTC.

This sequence joins TRBV6-5 and TRBJ1-2, with a tentative D call TRBD1 (6 bases). V lost 6 bases and J 4 bases, leaving 21 bases between the germline ends. Looked up from germline, CDR1 is MNHEY and CDR2 is SVGAGI. This CDR3 spans 16 amino acids. CDR3 in amino acids: CASSLRAGGPGYGYTF. In nucleotides, the CDR3 is TGTGCCAGCAGCCTAAGGGCTGGGGGCCCGGGCTATGGCTACACCTTC.

This clonotype was seen a handful of times. The V gene is TRBV5-1, the J gene TRBJ2-4; a possible D gene is TRBD2 (7 bases). CDR1 is SGHRS and CDR2 is YFSETQ in the germline V gene. Trimming took off 4 bases at V and 1 base at J, with 12 bases between the two ends. This CDR3 comprises 15 residues. CDR3 loop: CASSPRGAAKNIQYF. DNA for the CDR3: TGCGCCAGCAGCCCACGGGGGGCGGCCAAAAACATTCAGTACTTC. Looking up the rest from reference TRBV5-1 and TRBJ2-4 gives the full variable domain: KAGVTQTPRYLIKTRGQQVTLSCSPISGHRSVSWYQQTPGQGLQFLFEYFSETQRNKGNFPGRFSGRQFSNSRSEMNVSTLELGDSALYLCASSPRGAAKNIQYFGAGTRLSVL.

The chain combines TRBV7-2 with TRBJ2-7; TRBD2 matches at 13 bases. From germline, CDR1 is SGHTA and CDR2 FQGNSA. After removal of 1 base from V and 7 bases from J, the junction contained 10 bases not matched to a gene. The CDR3 spans 17 residues. In DNA, the CDR3 is TGTGCCAGCAGCTTAGAACTAGCGGGGGGGCTGTACGATGAGCAGTACTTC. Protein: CASSLELAGGLYDEQYF.

V gene TRBV24-1 combines with J gene TRBJ2-1; a weak D match, TRBD1 (6 bases). This CDR3 region has 13 residues. Germline V gives CDR1 KGHDR, CDR2 SFDVKD. V was pared by 3 bases and J by 6 bases, with 8 bases between. Written as DNA, the CDR3 is TGTGCCACCAGTGATGGGACAATCAATGAGCAGTTCTTC. Its protein product is CATSDGTINEQFF.

Turning to this clonotype: The junction and the germline gene differ at one end; a read error may be behind it. V and J are TRBV7-7 and TRBJ2-1, with TRBD1 matching over 9 bases. There are 15 residues in the CDR3. Germline CDR1 is SSHAT and CDR2 is FNYEAQ (reference sequence). The CDR3 loop reads CASSPNRGPNNEQFF. The CDR3 coding sequence is TGTGCTAGCAGCCCAAACAGGGGGCCCAACAATGAGCAGTTCTTC.

Details on this clonotype: An end of the junction does not agree with germline; a read error may underlie this. This chain links TRBV5-6 with TRBJ1-2; D is uncertain. CDR3 length equals 12 residues. Germline CDR1 is SGHDT and CDR2 is YYEEEE. The CDR3 reads CASSLVEYGHTF. Written as DNA, the CDR3 is TGTGCCAGCAGCTTGGTGGAATATGGCCACACCTTC.

This sequence joins TRBV7-2 and TRBJ2-1, with 8 nucleotides matching TRBD2. The CDR3 is 16 amino acids. V was pared by 5 bases and J by 0 bases, with 6 bases of the junction left unmatched. Germline values: CDR1 SGHTA, CDR2 FQGNSA. The CDR3, as DNA: TGTGCCAGCAGCCCGCACAGCGGGAGCTCCTACAATGAGCAGTTCTTC. Amino acid sequence: CASSPHSGSSYNEQFF.

This rearrangement joins TRBV5-1 to TRBJ1-1; 10 bases map to TRBD1. The V gene end was trimmed by 2 bases and the J gene end by 3 bases; junction bases not matched to a gene: 4. Germline V gene sequence: CDR1 SGHRS, CDR2 YFSETQ. The CDR3 totals 15 residues. The CDR3 region has the DNA TGCGCCAGCAGCTTCGGGACAGGGGTGGACACTGAAGCTTTCTTT. It translates to CASSFGTGVDTEAFF.

The genes are TRBV9 and TRBJ2-3; the D gene is possibly TRBD2 (6 bases). Per the germline V gene, CDR1 is SGDLS and CDR2 is YYNGEE. This CDR3 has 18 residues. V shed 1 base and J shed 0 bases, with 18 bases lying between them. The CDR3 region has the DNA TGTGCCAGCAGCGTAATGGGTGGGGGGACTTATAGCACAGATACGCAGTATTTT. It yields the protein CASSVMGGGTYSTDTQYF.

This rearrangement joins TRBV28 to TRBJ2-7; TRBD1 matches at 11 bases. Trimming removed 4 bases from V and 0 bases from J; junction bases left unmatched: 14. Germline V lookup: CDR1 MDHEN, CDR2 SYDVKM. The CDR3 is 19 amino acids. CDR3 bases: TGTGCCAGCAGTTCGCTACTGGACAGGGGGCTAAGGAGCTCCTACGAGCAGTACTTC. Encoded protein: CASSSLLDRGLRSSYEQYF.

This clonotype was seen a single time. The chain recombines TRBV5-5 with TRBJ2-7; TRBD2 agrees at 11 bases. Germline CDR1 reads SGHKS; CDR2 reads YYEKEE (reference sequence). Trimming took 6 bases from V and 7 from J; bases not matched to a gene: 15. The CDR3 runs 16 residues. The chain's CDR3 is CASTRNMGLAAAEQYF. CDR3 sequence (DNA): TGTGCCAGCACCCGTAATATGGGACTAGCGGCGGCTGAGCAGTACTTC.

CDR3 amino acids: CASSPTAGVYNEQYF. DNA of the CDR3: TGTGCCAGCAGCCCTACCGCCGGGGTCTACAATGAGCAGTACTTC. The chain links TRBV9 to TRBJ2-5; possible D gene TRBD2, 5 bases. The CDR3 contains 15 residues. CDR1 is SGDLS, CDR2 YYNGEE, per germline. The ends were cut back, 4 bases at V and 11 bases at J, with 24 bases in the middle.

The CDR3 DNA is TGCGCCAGCAGCTTGGGGACAGGGGGAGGGGACTACAATGAGCAGTTCTTC. Translating it yields CASSLGTGGGDYNEQFF. V gene TRBV5-1 combines with J gene TRBJ2-1; 10 nucleotides line up with TRBD1. This CDR3 comprises 17 residues. Germline-derived CDR1 and CDR2 are SGHRS and YFSETQ. V shed 0 bases, J shed 3 bases, and the junction held 6 bases outside the gene matches.

The table lists this clonotype with a few counts. The rearrangement links TRBV6-6 to TRBJ2-5; D remains ambiguous. This CDR3 region has 15 residues. The germline V and J ends were trimmed by 5 bases and 4 bases, with 17 bases remaining between them. Per the germline V gene, CDR1 is MNHNY and CDR2 is SVGAGI (reference sequence). CDR3 sequence: CASSQTKNLRETQYF. As DNA, the CDR3 is TGTGCCAGCAGTCAAACGAAAAACTTGAGAGAGACCCAGTACTTC.

V gene TRBV29-1 combines with J gene TRBJ2-7, with 7 bases aligning to TRBD1. The DNA end favors TRBJ2-5, so the J call may be wrong. The CDR3 is 14 amino acids. Per germline, CDR1 SQVTM and CDR2 ANQGSEA. CDR3 sequence reads: CSGIPDRNKETQYF. CDR3 coding DNA: TGCAGCGGGATTCCGGACAGGAATAAAGAGACCCAGTACTTC.

This chain connects TRBV5-1 to TRBJ2-5, with TRBD2 as a possible D gene (5 bases). Germline CDR1 is SGHRS and CDR2 is YFSETQ. The V end was cut by 0 bases, the J end by 5 bases, with 11 bases between. The CDR3 is made up of 14 amino acids. The CDR3 spells CASSLGSARETQYF. The CDR3 bases are TGCGCCAGCAGCTTGGGTAGCGCTAGGGAGACCCAGTACTTC.

V is TRBV5-1 and J is TRBJ2-1; 12 nucleotides align to TRBD1. V lost 4 bases, J lost 8 bases, and 7 bases stayed unmatched. This CDR3 is 15 amino acids long. The germline V gene encodes CDR1 SGHRS and CDR2 YFSETQ. As DNA, the CDR3 is TGCGCCAGCAGCCATAAGGGACAGGGGGCTGATGAGCAGTTCTTC. Translation gives CASSHKGQGADEQFF.

This clonotype was counted between two and nine times. The chain employs TRBV27 and TRBJ2-7; unclear D gene. V was clipped by 2 bases and J by 4 bases, with 18 bases between them. Germline V gene lookup returns CDR1 MNHEY and CDR2 SMNVEV (reference sequence). This CDR3 is 16 amino acids long. The CDR3 sequence: CASSLMLGGRVYEQYF. The CDR3, as DNA: TGTGCCAGCAGTTTAATGCTCGGCGGAAGAGTTTACGAGCAGTACTTC.

Only a few counts were recorded for this clonotype. The rearrangement links TRBV14 to TRBJ2-3; no firm D call. This CDR3 has 14 amino acids. The ends were cut back, 1 base at V and 2 bases at J, with 7 bases in the middle. Germline V gives CDR1 SGHDN, CDR2 FVKESK. CDR3 amino acids: CASSQGAATDTQYF. CDR3 coding DNA: TGTGCCAGCAGCCAAGGGGCCGCCACAGATACGCAGTATTTT.

As for this clonotype: At one of its ends the junction is not consistent with the germline gene, which may arise from a read error. The chain has TRBV28 and TRBJ2-3, with TRBD1 as a possible D gene (5 bases). The germline V gene encodes CDR1 MDHEN and CDR2 SYDVKM. The CDR3 sequence is 15 residues long. CDR3 in amino acids: CASSLGVDTTATQYF. DNA for the CDR3: TGTGCCAGCAGTTTGGGTGTGGACACCACAGCTACGCAGTATTTT.